The entry below gives a single T cell receptor (beta chain) sequence along with its context. The V segment lost 4 bases and the J segment 5 bases; nucleotides outside the gene matches: 8. This CDR3 is 16 amino acids long. The V gene's germline CDR1 is SGHTA and CDR2 FQGNSA. Sequencing was performed with immunoSEQ multiplex PCR; in TCRdb, only in-frame clones are kept and a portion is missing. The sample lists several thousand clones; roughly four fifths were seen once. The sample comes from a study of T cell repertoires in ileal Crohn's disease. The chain employs TRBV7-2 and TRBJ2-5; 12 positions agree with TRBD2. The sample comprised ileal tissue. The sequence came from an adult with Crohn's disease. The CDR3 nucleotides are TGTGCCAGCAGCTCCTCTAGCGGGGGGGCTTGGGAGACCCAGTACTTC. Protein product: CASSSSSGGAWETQYF.